A selection of T cell receptor beta chains follows, all from one sample in a study of T-cell reconstitution after alpha-beta-depleted transplantation in children. In TCRdb, the PCR reads were re-called with MiXCR into one record per CDR3 protein. The data hold fewer than 350,000 distinct CDR3 sequences, with 11% observed a single time. Sequenced here: peripheral blood, sampled 180 days after TCRalphabeta/CD19-depleted stem cell transplant. These receptors all come from a male patient between 2 and 10 years old who had a stem cell transplant for chronic granulomatous disease, so the T cells may come from the graft donor. CDR3s include the opening cysteine and the closing phenylalanine or tryptophan.

v_gene,j_gene,CDR3aa
TRBV4-2,TRBJ2-1,CASSQEGTGVAYNEQFF
TRBV6-6,TRBJ2-7,CASSYRLGDEQYF
TRBV27,TRBJ2-7,CASSFGRPPEYEQYF
TRBV27,TRBJ1-1,CASSPGGPVNTEAFF
TRBV7-3,TRBJ2-3,CASSPRGGGITDTQYF
TRBV20-1,TRBJ2-7,CSVSGVGGPGEQYF
TRBV3-1,TRBJ1-5,CASSPVPNQPQHF
TRBV20-1,TRBJ2-4,CSARKRTAPKNIQYF
TRBV5-1,TRBJ1-3,CASSPDRDRGNTIYF
TRBV10-3,TRBJ1-2,CAISEGNRGHSYTF
TRBV4-1,TRBJ1-6,CASSQPGQGNSPLHF
TRBV4-3,TRBJ2-1,CASSRAGGNYNEQFF
TRBV4-3,TRBJ2-6,CASSQTIFQSSGANVLTF
TRBV10-2,TRBJ2-5,CASSDRGRQETQYF
TRBV12-3/TRBV12-4,TRBJ2-5,CASSFSGFEETQYF
TRBV12-3/TRBV12-4,TRBJ1-6,CASSPGMRVTSPLHF
TRBV28,TRBJ2-7,CASSLSDRLYEQYF
TRBV20-1,TRBJ2-3,CSARLSGPTSTDTQYF
TRBV29-1,TRBJ2-2,CSVAGTSGRNLTGELFF
TRBV7-9,TRBJ2-1,CASSLGDDNEQFF
TRBV6-1,TRBJ1-3,CASTVPTGWGDTIYF
TRBV19,TRBJ2-5,CASSPLLQETQYF
TRBV2,TRBJ2-1,CASSEYLGVSNEQFF
TRBV6-2/TRBV6-3,TRBJ2-7,CASSYLLSRTAGTSGRHYEQYF
TRBV28,TRBJ1-3,CASSLGGGATGNTIYF
TRBV5-6,TRBJ2-1,CASSLGLASHNEQFF
TRBV7-2,TRBJ2-1,CASSLGPRGASHNEQFF
TRBV20-1,TRBJ2-7,CSGGLAGNSAGEQYF
TRBV28,TRBJ2-1,CASRTGTSGMVEQFF
TRBV6-5,TRBJ2-7,CASSYRQGPYEQYF
TRBV7-2,TRBJ2-2,CASSLTGFSNTGELFF
TRBV11-1,TRBJ2-2,CASSYSISGTLNTGELFF
TRBV4-2,TRBJ2-7,CAMGPGPFYEQYF
TRBV6-2/TRBV6-3,TRBJ2-7,CASSYGATGPSSYEQYF
TRBV11-1,TRBJ2-7,CASSPPGRGDTYEQYF
TRBV18,TRBJ2-7,CASSPDSGRATYEQYF
TRBV28,TRBJ2-7,CASSLERALRDYEQYF
TRBV7-6,TRBJ2-3,CASSSGLAGSSTDTQYF
TRBV30,TRBJ1-4,CAWTRATNEKLFF
TRBV29-1,TRBJ2-7,CSVEPIGVYEQYF
TRBV20-1,TRBJ1-2,CSARVGQSGYTF
TRBV7-6,TRBJ1-1,CASSSGLHTEAFF
TRBV30,TRBJ2-1,CAWSGLAARGEQFF
TRBV19,TRBJ2-1,CASSMGENEQFF
TRBV7-8,TRBJ2-1,CASSTEALARHYNEQFF